Described below is a single T cell receptor (beta chain) sequence and its context. Its antigen is undetermined. TCRdb used MiXCR to reprocess the 5' RACE reads, holding one entry per CDR3 protein. Of 350,000 to 450,000 distinct CDR3 sequences listed, about 6.2% were seen once; the top ten hold 14% to 15%. The data were obtained in a study of T cells after yellow fever vaccination. Between the trimmed V and J ends, which lost 2 bases and 2 bases, there was a span of 9 bases. This CDR3 comprises 15 residues. Germline CDR1 and CDR2: MNHEY and SVGAGI. General observations from the study: Primary-vaccination clones mostly resurfaced post-booster (just under 98% CD4, about 87% CD8). Peaking on day 5 versus 15, the secondary response was faster but weaker.

The receptor was derived from a man aged 25 to 45 who received the YFV17D yellow fever vaccine. The chain carries TRBV6-5 and TRBJ1-4, with no clear D. Source: PBMCs, taken 5 days after the yellow fever booster vaccination. In DNA form, the CDR3 reads TGTGCCAGCAGTTACAACGTGGGGACTAATGAAAAACTGTTTTTT. Its translation is CASSYNVGTNEKLFF.